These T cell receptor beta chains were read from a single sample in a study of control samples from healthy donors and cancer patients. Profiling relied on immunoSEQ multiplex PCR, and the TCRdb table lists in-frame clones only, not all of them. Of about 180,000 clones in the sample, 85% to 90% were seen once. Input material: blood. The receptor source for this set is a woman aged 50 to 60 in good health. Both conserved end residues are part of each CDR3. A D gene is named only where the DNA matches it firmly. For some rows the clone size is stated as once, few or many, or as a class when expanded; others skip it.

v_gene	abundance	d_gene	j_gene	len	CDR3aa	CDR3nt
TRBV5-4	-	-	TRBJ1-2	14	CASSSRPLDWGYTF	TGTGCCAGCAGCTCGAGGCCTCTTGACTGGGGCTACACCTTC
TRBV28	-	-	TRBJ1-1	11	CASSLDTEAFF	TGTGCCAGCAGTCTGGACACTGAAGCTTTCTTT
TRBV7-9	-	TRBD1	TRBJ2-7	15	CASSFSPRDSYEQYF	TGTGCCAGCAGCTTTTCTCCCCGGGACAGCTACGAGCAGTACTTC
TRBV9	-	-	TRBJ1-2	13	CASGGFLDYGYTF	TGTGCCAGCGGCGGTTTTTTAGACTATGGCTACACCTTC
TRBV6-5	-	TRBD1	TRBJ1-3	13	CASRPGTVDTIYF	TGTGCCAGCAGACCCGGGACAGTCGACACCATATATTTT
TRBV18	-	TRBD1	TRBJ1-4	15	CASSPRTGGNEKLFF	TGTGCCAGCTCACCCAGGACAGGGGGAAACGAAAAACTGTTTTTT
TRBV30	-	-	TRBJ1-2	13	CAWALGGRYGYTF	TGTGCCTGGGCACTGGGGGGGCGCTATGGCTACACCTTC
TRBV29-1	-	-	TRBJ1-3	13	CSVEETYGNTIYF	TGCAGCGTTGAGGAGACATACGGAAACACCATATATTTT
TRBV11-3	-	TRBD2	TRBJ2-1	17	CASSPTPASGVYNEQFF	TGTGCCAGCAGCCCCACCCCGGCTAGCGGGGTGTACAATGAGCAGTTCTTC
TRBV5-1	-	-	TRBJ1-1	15	CASSSLVGAGTEAFF	TGCGCCAGCAGCTCCCTAGTAGGTGCGGGCACTGAAGCTTTCTTT
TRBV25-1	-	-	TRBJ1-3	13	CASSTGYGNTIYF	TGTGCCAGTAGTACAGGGTACGGAAACACCATATATTTT
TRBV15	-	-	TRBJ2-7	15	CATSRGLELAYEQYF	TGTGCCACCAGCAGAGGTTTAGAACTAGCCTACGAGCAGTACTTC
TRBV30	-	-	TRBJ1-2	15	CAWRKGRGELYGYTF	TGTGCCTGGAGAAAAGGGAGGGGGGAATTGTATGGCTACACCTTC
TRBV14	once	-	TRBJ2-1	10	CASTRHEQFF	TGTGCCAGCACCCGGCATGAGCAGTTCTTC
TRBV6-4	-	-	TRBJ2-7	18	CASSDPGSKIGGTYEQYF	TGTGCCAGCAGTGACCCGGGCTCGAAAATCGGGGGAACCTACGAGCAGTACTTC
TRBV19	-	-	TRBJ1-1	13	CASRSSVSAEAFF	TGTGCCAGTAGGTCGTCGGTTTCCGCTGAAGCTTTCTTT
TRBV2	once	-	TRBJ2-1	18	CASSDFGSPSKRYNEQFF	TGTGCCAGCAGTGATTTCGGTAGCCCTAGTAAACGCTACAATGAGCAGTTCTTC
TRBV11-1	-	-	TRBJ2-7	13	CASSTTPSYEQYF	TGTGCCAGCAGCACCACGCCCTCCTACGAGCAGTACTTC
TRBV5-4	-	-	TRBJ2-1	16	CASSLRAEDPSNEQFF	TGTGCCAGCAGCTTAAGGGCGGAGGACCCTAGCAATGAGCAGTTCTTC
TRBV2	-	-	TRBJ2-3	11	CASSVTDTQYF	TGTGCCAGCAGCGTTACAGATACGCAGTATTTT